A selection of T cell receptor beta chains follows, all from one sample in a study of early T cells in non-severe SARS-CoV-2 infection. Via MiXCR, TCRdb re-called the 5' RACE reads, giving one row per CDR3 protein. The profile shows tens of thousands of distinct CDR3 sequences, about 9.4% of them singletons. Sequenced: whole blood. The receptors shown here come from an adult who was a healthcare worker with PCR-confirmed SARS-CoV-2 infection or an uninfected control (not recorded which). CDR3s include the opening cysteine and the closing phenylalanine or tryptophan. D genes are given only for firm matches. Only some rows state a clone size, as once, few, many or a class for expanded clones.

clone size | J gene | V gene | D gene | CDR3 protein | CDR3 DNA
many | TRBJ1-4 | TRBV7-9 | . | CASSLAYRERKLFF | TGTGCCAGCAGCTTAGCCTACCGGGAGCGAAAACTGTTTTTT
few | TRBJ2-1 | TRBV7-2 | TRBD2 | CASSLGPSGGNEQFF | TGTGCCAGCAGCTTAGGGCCTAGCGGGGGGAATGAGCAGTTCTTC
. | TRBJ2-1 | TRBV11-2 | TRBD1 | CASSLTGVEFF | TGTGCCAGCAGCTTAACAGGGGTTGAGTTCTTC
few | TRBJ1-2 | TRBV19 | . | CASSIPVRGYTF | TGTGCCAGTAGTATACCGGTGCGAGGCTACACCTTC
. | TRBJ2-7 | TRBV7-8 | TRBD1 | CASSLAGRGQDEQYF | TGTGCCAGCAGCTTAGCCGGCAGGGGGCAAGACGAGCAGTACTTC
. | TRBJ2-7 | TRBV29-1 | TRBD1 | CSVGGGTGDPLHEQYF | TGCAGCGTCGGAGGGGGGACAGGAGACCCTTTACACGAGCAGTACTTC
many | TRBJ2-5 | TRBV2 | TRBD2 | CASKILAVQETQYF | TGTGCCAGCAAGATACTAGCGGTCCAAGAGACCCAGTACTTC
. | TRBJ1-6 | TRBV5-1 | . | CASSILPPRTNSPLHF | TGCGCCAGCAGCATTCTCCCGCCCCGAACCAATTCACCCCTCCACTTT
many | TRBJ2-1 | TRBV10-3 | TRBD1 | CAISQKTGEANNEQFF | TGTGCCATCAGTCAAAAGACAGGGGAGGCGAACAATGAGCAGTTCTTC
few | TRBJ2-2 | TRBV15 | . | CATSREATGELFF | TGTGCCACCAGCAGAGAAGCCACCGGGGAGCTGTTTTTT
few | TRBJ2-7 | TRBV3-1 | . | CASSRDWNEQYF | TGTGCCAGCAGCCGGGACTGGAACGAGCAGTACTTC
many | TRBJ2-1 | TRBV9 | . | CASSVALGQNEQFF | TGTGCCAGCAGCGTAGCTTTAGGACAGAATGAGCAGTTCTTC
. | TRBJ2-2 | TRBV12-3/TRBV12-4 | . | CASRRGDLNTGELFF | TGTGCCAGCAGACGAGGGGATTTGAACACCGGGGAGCTGTTTTTT
many | TRBJ1-2 | TRBV5-1 | . | CASSLDPGRVYGYTF | TGCGCCAGCAGCTTGGATCCAGGGAGGGTTTATGGCTACACCTTC
. | TRBJ1-4 | TRBV10-3 | . | CAISDPRDEKLFF | TGTGCCATCAGTGACCCCAGGGACGAAAAACTGTTTTTT
many | TRBJ2-3 | TRBV25-1 | . | CASSSSGDTQYF | TGTGCCAGCAGTTCCTCAGGGGATACGCAGTATTTT
many | TRBJ1-6 | TRBV5-1 | . | CASSLDRNNSPLHF | TGCGCCAGCAGCCTGGACAGAAACAATTCACCCCTCCACTTT
. | TRBJ2-3 | TRBV21-1 | . | CASSNSGLAGGPGTDTQYF | TGTGCCAGCAGCAACTCGGGGTTAGCGGGAGGGCCTGGCACAGATACGCAGTATTTT